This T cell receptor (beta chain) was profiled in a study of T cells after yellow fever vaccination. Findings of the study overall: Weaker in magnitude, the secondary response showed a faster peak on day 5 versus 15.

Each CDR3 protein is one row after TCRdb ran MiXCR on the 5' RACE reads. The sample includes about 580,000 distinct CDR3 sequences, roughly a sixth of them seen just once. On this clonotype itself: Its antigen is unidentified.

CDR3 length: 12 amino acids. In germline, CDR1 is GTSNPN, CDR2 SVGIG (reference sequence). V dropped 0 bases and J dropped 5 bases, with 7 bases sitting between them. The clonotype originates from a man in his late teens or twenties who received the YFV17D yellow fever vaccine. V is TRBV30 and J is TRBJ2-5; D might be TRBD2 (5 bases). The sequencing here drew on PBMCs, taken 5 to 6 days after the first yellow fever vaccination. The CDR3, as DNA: TGTGCCTGGAGTGTGGGCGGGGAGACCCAGTACTTC. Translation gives CAWSVGGETQYF.